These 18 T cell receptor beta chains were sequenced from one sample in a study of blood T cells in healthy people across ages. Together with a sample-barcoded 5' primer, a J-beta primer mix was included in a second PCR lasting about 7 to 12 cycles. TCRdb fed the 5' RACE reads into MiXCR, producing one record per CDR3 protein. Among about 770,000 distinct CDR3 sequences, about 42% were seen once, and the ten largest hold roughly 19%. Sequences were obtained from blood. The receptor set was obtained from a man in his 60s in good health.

The CDR3 coding sequence is TGTGCCAGCAGTGTGCTAGCGGGACGCACAGATACGCAGTATTTT. Translating it yields CASSVLAGRTDTQYF. This sequence joins TRBV6-1 and TRBJ2-3; 9 bases match TRBD2. V lost 4 bases, J lost 1 base, and 3 bases stayed unmatched. The CDR3 consists of 15 residues. From germline, CDR1 is MNHNS and CDR2 SASEGT.

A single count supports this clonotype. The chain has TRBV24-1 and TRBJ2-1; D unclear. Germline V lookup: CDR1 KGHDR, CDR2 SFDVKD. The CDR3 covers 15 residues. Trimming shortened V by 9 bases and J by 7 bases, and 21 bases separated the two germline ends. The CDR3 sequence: CATRPSEGLGNEQFF. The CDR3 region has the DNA TGTGCCACCCGACCCTCGGAAGGTTTAGGGAATGAGCAGTTCTTC.

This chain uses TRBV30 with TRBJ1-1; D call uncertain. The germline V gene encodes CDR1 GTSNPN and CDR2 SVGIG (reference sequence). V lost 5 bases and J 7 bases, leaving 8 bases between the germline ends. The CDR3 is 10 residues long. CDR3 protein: CAWGQGEAFF. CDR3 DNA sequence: TGTGCCTGGGGGCAAGGTGAAGCTTTCTTT.

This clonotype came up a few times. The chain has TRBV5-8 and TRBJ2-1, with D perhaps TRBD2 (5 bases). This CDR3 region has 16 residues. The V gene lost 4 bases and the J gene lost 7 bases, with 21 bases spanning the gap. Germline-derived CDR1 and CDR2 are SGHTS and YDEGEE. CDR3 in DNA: TGTGCCAGCAGCCCCAGATCGGAGCGGTTGGGGAATGAGCAGTTCTTC. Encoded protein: CASSPRSERLGNEQFF.

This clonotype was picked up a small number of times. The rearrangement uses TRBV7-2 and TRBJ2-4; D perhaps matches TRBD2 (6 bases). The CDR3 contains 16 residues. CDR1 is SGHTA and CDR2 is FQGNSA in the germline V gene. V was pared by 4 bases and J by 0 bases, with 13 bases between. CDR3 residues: CASSSGGILAKNIQYF. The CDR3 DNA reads TGTGCCAGCAGCTCTGGGGGGATACTAGCCAAAAACATTCAGTACTTC.

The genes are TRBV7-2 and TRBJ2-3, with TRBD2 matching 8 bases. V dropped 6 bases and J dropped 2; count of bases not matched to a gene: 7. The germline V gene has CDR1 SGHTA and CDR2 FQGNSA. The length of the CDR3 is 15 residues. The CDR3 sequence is CASRSRSGATDTQYF. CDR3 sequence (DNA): TGTGCCAGCAGATCCCGTAGCGGGGCCACAGATACGCAGTATTTT.

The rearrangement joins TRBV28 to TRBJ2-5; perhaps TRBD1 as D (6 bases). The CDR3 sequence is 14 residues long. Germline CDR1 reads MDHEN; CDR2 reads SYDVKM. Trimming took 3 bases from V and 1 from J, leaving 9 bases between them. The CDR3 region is CASSFWDTQETQYF. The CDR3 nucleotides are TGTGCCAGCAGTTTCTGGGACACCCAAGAGACCCAGTACTTC.

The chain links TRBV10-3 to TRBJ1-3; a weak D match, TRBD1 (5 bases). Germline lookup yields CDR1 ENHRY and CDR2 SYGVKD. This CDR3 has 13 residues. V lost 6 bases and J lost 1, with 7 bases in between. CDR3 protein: CAIRGTSGNTIYF. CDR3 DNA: TGTGCCATCAGAGGGACGTCTGGAAACACCATATATTTT.

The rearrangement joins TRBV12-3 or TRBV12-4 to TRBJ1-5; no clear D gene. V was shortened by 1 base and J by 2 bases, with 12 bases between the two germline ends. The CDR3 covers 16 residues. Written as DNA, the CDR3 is TGTGCCAGCAGTTTAGTTAGGGATAGGGGCAATCAGCCCCAGCATTTT. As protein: CASSLVRDRGNQPQHF.

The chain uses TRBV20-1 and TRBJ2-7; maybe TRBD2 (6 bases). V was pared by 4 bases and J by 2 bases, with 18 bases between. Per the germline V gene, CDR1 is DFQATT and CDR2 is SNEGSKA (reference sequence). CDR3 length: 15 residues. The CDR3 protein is CSAIGRRANPYEQYF. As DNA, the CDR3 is TGCAGTGCTATCGGGAGACGAGCGAACCCCTACGAGCAGTACTTC.

This chain's CDR3 is CSAITGGRNSPLHF. In DNA form, the CDR3 reads TGCAGTGCTATAACAGGGGGCCGAAATTCACCCCTCCACTTT. The chain has TRBV20-1 and TRBJ1-6; TRBD1 agrees at 9 bases. V shed 4 bases and J 7 bases; nucleotides not matched to a gene: 5. Germline loops: CDR1 DFQATT, CDR2 SNEGSKA (reference sequence). This CDR3 is 14 amino acids long.

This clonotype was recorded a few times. The CDR3 region is CASSPSLGTGDTGELFF. CDR3 sequence (DNA): TGTGCCAGCAGCCCATCTCTCGGGACAGGGGACACCGGGGAGCTGTTTTTT. The chain recombines TRBV5-5 with TRBJ2-2, with TRBD1 identical over 10 bases. Germline CDR1 and CDR2: SGHKS and YYEKEE (reference sequence). This CDR3 has 17 residues. V trimming: 4 bases; J trimming: 3 bases; junction bases outside the gene matches: 9. The whole variable domain, filled in from reference TRBV5-5 and TRBJ2-2, reads DAGVTQSPTHLIKTRGQQVTLRCSPISGHKSVSWYQQVLGQGPQFIFQYYEKEERGRGNFPDRFSARQFPNYSSELNVNALLLGDSALYLCASSPSLGTGDTGELFFGEGSRLTVL.

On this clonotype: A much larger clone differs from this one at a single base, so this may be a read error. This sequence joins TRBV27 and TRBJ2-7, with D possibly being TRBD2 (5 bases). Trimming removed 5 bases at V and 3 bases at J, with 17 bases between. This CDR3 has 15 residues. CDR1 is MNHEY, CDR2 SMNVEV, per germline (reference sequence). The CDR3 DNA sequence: TGTGCCAGCAGTATAACGCCCGGGGTAATCTACGAGCAGTACTTC. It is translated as CASSITPGVIYEQYF.

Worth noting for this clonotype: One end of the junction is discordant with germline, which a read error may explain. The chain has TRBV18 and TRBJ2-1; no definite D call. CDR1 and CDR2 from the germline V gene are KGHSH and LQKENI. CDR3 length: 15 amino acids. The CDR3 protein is CASSPEQSSHNEQFF. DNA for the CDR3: TGTGCCAGCTCACCAGAGCAGAGCTCCCACAATGAGCAGTTCTTC.

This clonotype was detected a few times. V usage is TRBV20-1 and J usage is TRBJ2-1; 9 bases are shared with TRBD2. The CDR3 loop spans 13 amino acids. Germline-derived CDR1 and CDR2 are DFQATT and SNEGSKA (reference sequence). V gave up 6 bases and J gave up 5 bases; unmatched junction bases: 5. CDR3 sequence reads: CSAGGLADNEQFF. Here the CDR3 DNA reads TGCAGTGCGGGGGGACTAGCCGACAATGAGCAGTTCTTC.

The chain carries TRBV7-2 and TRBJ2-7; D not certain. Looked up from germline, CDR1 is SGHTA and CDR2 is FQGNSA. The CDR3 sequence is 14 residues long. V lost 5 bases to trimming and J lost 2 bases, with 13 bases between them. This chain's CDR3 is CASSPRQRTYEQYF. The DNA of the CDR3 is TGTGCCAGCAGCCCCAGGCAGAGGACCTACGAGCAGTACTTC.

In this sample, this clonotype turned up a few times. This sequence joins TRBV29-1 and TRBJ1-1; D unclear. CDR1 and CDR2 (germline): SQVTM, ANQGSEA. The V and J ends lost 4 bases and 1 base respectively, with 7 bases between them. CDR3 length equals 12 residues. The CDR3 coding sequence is TGCAGCGTTGTTCGGGGGAACACTGAAGCTTTCTTT. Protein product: CSVVRGNTEAFF. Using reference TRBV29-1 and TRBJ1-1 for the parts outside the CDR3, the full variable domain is SAVISQKPSRDICQRGTSLTIQCQVDSQVTMMFWYRQQPGQSLTLIATANQGSEATYESGFVIDKFPISRPNLTFSTLTVSNMSPEDSSIYLCSVVRGNTEAFFGQGTRLTVV.

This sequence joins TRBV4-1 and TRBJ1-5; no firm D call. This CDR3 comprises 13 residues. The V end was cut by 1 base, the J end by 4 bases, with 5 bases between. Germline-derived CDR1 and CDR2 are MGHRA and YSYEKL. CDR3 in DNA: TGCGCCAGCAGCCAAGTTTTTAATCAGCCCCAGCATTTT. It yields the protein CASSQVFNQPQHF.